In this sample, the clone carrying this T cell receptor beta chain turned up many times. Its specificity is not known. This sample stems from a study of breast tumors, draining lymph nodes, adjacent tissues. The study, taken as a whole, reports: That most tumor T cells come from lymph nodes remained unproven.

Samples came from axillary lymph nodes draining the breast cancer. CDR3 length: 13 amino acids. The ends lost 7 bases at V and 4 bases at J; junction bases unmatched: 4. Using its own MiXCR run on the multiplex PCR reads, TCRdb lists one record per CDR3 protein. The sample holds roughly 260,000 distinct CDR3 sequences, 30% seen once. The receptor comes from a female donor with breast cancer. Some clones in this sample may be carry-over from other donors' samples. The chain is built from TRBV12-3 or TRBV12-4 and TRBJ1-2; 9 positions agree with TRBD1. The specimen sequenced was axillary lymph node tissue. CDR3: CASIGTGPYGYTF. The CDR3 bases are TGTGCCAGCATCGGGACAGGGCCCTATGGCTACACCTTC.